The T cell receptor beta chain described here comes from a study of cytomegalovirus exposure and HLA in healthy donors. Whole-study context: Within an early data release were around 87 million unique TCRs drawn from HLA-typed donors.

The PCR employed 60 Vbeta primers together with 13 Jbeta primers. Some clones are missing from TCRdb's copy, which holds only in-frame ones; the method was immunoSEQ multiplex PCR. This sample has tens of thousands of clones, with roughly 80% found just once. The CDR3 consists of 13 residues. Germline-derived CDR1 and CDR2 are MNHEY and SVGAGI. V dropped 4 bases and J dropped 4 bases, with 10 bases sitting between them. This TCR derives from a man aged 35 to 55 in good health and CMV-seronegative. The sample was PBMCs. The V and J genes are TRBV6-5 and TRBJ1-2; weak D call: TRBD1 (6 bases). For the CDR3, the DNA is TGTGCCAGCAGTTTTGGGACATTCTATGGCTACACCTTC. Its translation: CASSFGTFYGYTF.